This entry concerns a single T cell receptor (beta chain). Its binding antigen is unknown. Since a much larger clone is just one base distant, this may be a read error. This sample stems from a study of CD8 T cells in ankylosing spondylitis (dated by TCRdb to the late 2010s). For the wider study: T cell receptor beta repertoires were profiled in healthy donors and ankylosing spondylitis patients so that disease-linked TCR variants could be found. The full study cohort was made up of 25 ankylosing spondylitis patients and 108 healthy donors. Peripheral blood was sampled, and synovial fluid was additionally collected from ankylosing spondylitis patients.

For CDR1 and CDR2, the germline V gene lists MNHNS and SASEGT. The CDR3, cysteine through phenylalanine, is 15 amino acids long. Only CDR3 DNA is held: 45 bases, read in frame from base 1. Overall results and qualifications from the work: Some TCR beta motif variants had previously been reported in synovial fluid and blood of reactive arthritis patients, which suggested common disease-initiation mechanisms. A CD8+ phenotype was shown by the disease-linked clones, which were found at relatively low frequencies in peripheral blood. According to the report, matched synovial fluid samples from ankylosing spondylitis patients were significantly enriched for the disease-linked clones. Blood from ankylosing spondylitis patients appeared to be characterized by a TCR beta motif made up of under 10 highly homologous amino acid variants.

Sequencing used an Illumina HiSeq 2500. Quantitative 5'-RACE with molecular barcodes was used to prepare TCR beta libraries. The authors' pipeline ran thus. A new computational method, built on a probabilistic model of VDJ rearrangement, was used to identify disease-linked TCR variants. Using fastp at Q25 and MiXCR, TCRdb reprocessed the public reads and kept productive beta chains. When rows share a CDR3 protein, they turn into one entry using the most common DNA and genes. The V and J calls were determined by TCRdb, not by the authors. Counted in this sample were 200,000 or so distinct CDR3 sequences; over 10% of them appeared once. Approximately 11% of the sample is taken by the ten largest.

The clonotype originates from a female donor with ankylosing spondylitis or in good health (not recorded which). The chain was built from TRBV6-1 and TRBJ2-7; 11 of the junction bases match TRBD2. Source material: blood, either unsorted or a sorted T cell fraction (not recorded which). The DNA sequence is given as TGTACCAGCAGTGACCCACTAGCGGGAGCCTACGAGCAGTACTTC. This sequence encodes CTSSDPLAGAYEQYF.